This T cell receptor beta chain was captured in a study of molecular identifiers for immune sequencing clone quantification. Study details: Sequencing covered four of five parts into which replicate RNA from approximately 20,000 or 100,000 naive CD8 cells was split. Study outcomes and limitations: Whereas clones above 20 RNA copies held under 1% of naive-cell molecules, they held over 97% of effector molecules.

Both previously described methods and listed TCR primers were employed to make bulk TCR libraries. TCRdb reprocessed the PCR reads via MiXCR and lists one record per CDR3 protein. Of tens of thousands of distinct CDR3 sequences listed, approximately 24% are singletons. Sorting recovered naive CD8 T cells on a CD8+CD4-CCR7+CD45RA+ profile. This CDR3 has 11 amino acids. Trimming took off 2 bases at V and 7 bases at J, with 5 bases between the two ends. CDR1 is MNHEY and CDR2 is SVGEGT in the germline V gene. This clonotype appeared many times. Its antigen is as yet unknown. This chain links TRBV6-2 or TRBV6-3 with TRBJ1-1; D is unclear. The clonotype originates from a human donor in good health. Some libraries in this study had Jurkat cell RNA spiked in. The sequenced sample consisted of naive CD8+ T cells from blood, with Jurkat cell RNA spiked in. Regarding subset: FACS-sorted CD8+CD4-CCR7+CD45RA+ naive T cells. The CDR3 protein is CASSYAIEAFF. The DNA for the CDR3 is TGTGCCAGCAGTTACGCCATTGAAGCTTTCTTT.